The clone carrying this TCR beta chain came up a few times. This record belongs to a study of T cells in Graves' hyperthyroidism and ophthalmopathy. Looking at the study overall: The authors collected peripheral blood at initial diagnosis, before any treatment.

When ophthalmopathy did not progress within 18 months, Graves' hyperthyroidism was considered stable. Researchers amplified the TCR beta CDR3 regions from RNA transcripts. A first-round RT-PCR of the TCR CDR3 used the HTBI primer set. TCRdb independently ran MiXCR on the multiplex PCR reads; one entry per CDR3 protein. The sample yields fewer than 600,000 distinct CDR3 sequences, around 14% seen once. The CDR3 is made up of 15 amino acids. Germline CDR1 is DFQATT and CDR2 is SNEGSKA (reference sequence). V gave up 3 bases and J gave up 8 bases, with 22 bases separating them. Sequencing was carried out using blood. The chain recombines TRBV20-1 with TRBJ1-2, with D perhaps matching TRBD1 (5 bases). The clonotype originates from a woman younger than 30 with Graves' hyperthyroidism. This chain's CDR3 is CSASSPYGRGSGYTF. The CDR3 region has the DNA TGCAGTGCTAGTTCCCCTTACGGTAGGGGTAGCGGCTACACCTTC.